One and the same sample provided the 17 T cell receptor beta chains below, sequenced in a study of OX40 agonist ivuxolimab in advanced cancers. Sequencing was performed with immunoSEQ multiplex PCR; in TCRdb, only in-frame clones are kept and a portion is missing. Of roughly 97,000 clones in the sample, 70% to 90% are singletons; the top ten hold approximately 0.8%. The source material was CD4+ or CD8+ T cells sorted from blood, sampled in a trial of the OX40 agonist ivuxolimab. The receptors were sampled from an adult with an advanced solid tumor such as melanoma, head and neck, liver or kidney cancer.

This clone came up once. The V call is TRBV6-1, the J call TRBJ2-4; the D call may be TRBD1 or TRBD2 (6 bases each). Deletions cut 1 base from V and 8 bases from J, with 12 bases between. The CDR3 runs to 14 residues. CDR1 and CDR2 (germline): MNHNS, SASEGT. CDR3 bases: TGTGCCAGCAGTGAAGTGGGGGGCCGGTACATTCAGTACTTC. Its protein product is CASSEVGGRYIQYF.

The V and J genes are TRBV10-1 and TRBJ2-1; no clear D. This CDR3 comprises 15 residues. Germline CDR1 reads WNHNN; CDR2 reads SYGVQD (reference sequence). V lost 3 bases to trimming and J lost 9 bases, with 18 bases between them. The CDR3: CASSEQAFLHGEQFF. The CDR3 DNA follows: TGCGCCAGCAGTGAACAAGCATTCCTCCACGGTGAGCAGTTCTTC.

This clone has just one count. The chain has TRBV5-1 and TRBJ2-2; TRBD2 agrees at 10 bases. There are 15 residues in the CDR3. CDR1 is SGHRS and CDR2 is YFSETQ in the germline V gene. The V and J ends lost 1 base and 3 bases, in that order; junction bases with no gene match: 0. The CDR3 bases are TGCGCCAGCAGCTTGCTAGCGGGGGACACCGGGGAGCTGTTTTTT. This sequence encodes CASSLLAGDTGELFF.

V and J are TRBV7-6 and TRBJ1-2; TRBD1 matches at 9 bases. V was pared by 4 bases and J by 7 bases, with 7 bases of the junction left unmatched. The length of the CDR3 is 14 residues. CDR1 is SGHVS and CDR2 is FNYEAQ in the germline V gene. Written as DNA, the CDR3 is TGTGCCAGCAGCTCGGGACAGGGTTATTTTGGCTACACCTTC. This sequence encodes CASSSGQGYFGYTF.

This clone appeared a single time. V is TRBV5-1 and J is TRBJ2-1, with a tentative D call TRBD2 (6 bases). V shed 4 bases and J shed 4 bases, with 15 bases lying between them. The CDR3 contains 15 residues. In germline, CDR1 is SGHRS, CDR2 YFSETQ. As DNA, the CDR3 is TGCGCCAGCAGCGTGGAGGGTGGGGGATACAATGAGCAGTTCTTC. Encoded protein: CASSVEGGGYNEQFF.

This clone was counted only a few times. The CDR3 sequence is CASSPGQGAGTQYF. The CDR3 bases are TGCGCCAGCAGCCCGGGACAGGGGGCGGGGACCCAGTACTTC. The chain combines TRBV5-1 with TRBJ2-5, with 12 bases fitting TRBD1. J lost 7 bases, V lost 4 bases, and 5 bases had no gene match. In germline, CDR1 is SGHRS, CDR2 YFSETQ. The CDR3 has 14 amino acids.

The V gene is TRBV9, the J gene TRBJ1-1, with unresolved D. This CDR3 contains 16 residues. V shed 0 bases and J shed 2 bases, with 14 bases lying between them. CDR1 SGDLS and CDR2 YYNGEE come from the germline V gene. This chain's CDR3 is CASSVATGRGNTEAFF. CDR3 DNA: TGTGCCAGCAGCGTAGCTACCGGCAGAGGAAACACTGAAGCTTTCTTT.

This chain links TRBV19 with TRBJ2-1, with TRBD2 identical over 7 bases. J was trimmed by 3 bases and V by 5 bases; bases with no gene match: 4. This CDR3 contains 14 residues. The germline V gene encodes CDR1 LNHDA and CDR2 SQIVND (reference sequence). The CDR3 coding sequence is TGTGCCAGTAGTCTGAGCGGGAACTACAATGAGCAGTTCTTC. Its translation: CASSLSGNYNEQFF.

The chain carries TRBV7-2 and TRBJ1-2, with a tentative D call TRBD1 (6 bases). Germline-derived CDR1 and CDR2 are SGHTA and FQGNSA. The CDR3 has 14 amino acids. The V and J ends lost 5 bases and 5 bases respectively, with 15 bases between them. CDR3 sequence (DNA): TGTGCCAGCAGCAGTAACAGGGTTGGATATGGCTACACCTTC. Protein: CASSSNRVGYGYTF.

The chain combines TRBV30 with TRBJ2-7; 7 bases fit TRBD2. Germline V CDR1 and CDR2: GTSNPN, SVGIG (reference sequence). The CDR3 has 14 amino acids. The junction had 10 bases not matched to a gene; V was cut back by 2 bases and J by 6 bases. The CDR3 DNA sequence: TGTGCCTGGAGTATTGGGGAGGGGAGTGGCGAGCAGTACTTC. Protein product: CAWSIGEGSGEQYF. Drawing the rest from reference TRBV30 and TRBJ2-7, the complete variable domain is SQTIHQWPATLVQPVGSPLSLECTVEGTSNPNLYWYRQAAGRGLQLLFYSVGIGQISSEVPQNLSASRPQDRQFILSSKKLLLSDSGFYLCAWSIGEGSGEQYFGPGTRLTVT.

The chain uses TRBV6-1 and TRBJ2-1; TRBD1 agrees at 8 bases. J gave up 9 bases and V 2 bases, and 12 bases lay outside the gene matches. Looked up from germline, CDR1 is MNHNS and CDR2 is SASEGT. CDR3 length: 16 amino acids. The CDR3 loop is CASSERWDRNPSEQFF. The CDR3 coding sequence is TGTGCCAGCAGTGAACGTTGGGACAGGAATCCCAGTGAGCAGTTCTTC.

The genes are TRBV7-6 and TRBJ2-3, with D possibly being TRBD1 or TRBD2 (5 bases each). The CDR3 totals 16 residues. The germline V gene has CDR1 SGHVS and CDR2 FNYEAQ. The ends were cut back, 6 bases at V and 1 base at J, with 17 bases in the middle. The CDR3 loop is CASRKTGAKGTDTQYF. DNA of the CDR3: TGTGCCAGCAGGAAGACCGGGGCGAAGGGCACAGATACGCAGTATTTT.

V and J are TRBV7-9 and TRBJ2-1, with 7 bases lining up with TRBD2. Germline V gene data show CDR1 as SEHNR and CDR2 as FQNEAQ (reference sequence). The CDR3 covers 12 residues. The V segment lost 5 bases and the J segment 14 bases; nucleotides outside the gene matches: 9. The CDR3: CASSLHGEGKFF. CDR3 sequence (DNA): TGTGCCAGCAGCCTTCACGGGGAGGGAAAGTTCTTC.

V is TRBV6-6 and J is TRBJ1-2; TRBD1 matches 12 bases. The ends lost 5 bases at V and 2 bases at J; junction bases unmatched: 3. Looked up from germline, CDR1 is MNHNY and CDR2 is SVGAGI (reference sequence). This CDR3 contains 15 residues. CDR3 DNA sequence: TGTGCCAGCAGTGACGGGACAGGGGGCAACTATGGCTACACCTTC. This translates into CASSDGTGGNYGYTF.

J is TRBJ2-2 and V is TRBV6-6; tentative D call: TRBD2 (5 bases). The CDR3 contains 14 residues. Germline CDR1 MNHNY, CDR2 SVGAGI (reference sequence). V lost 6 bases and J 6 bases, leaving 14 bases between the germline ends. CDR3 bases: TGTGCCAGCAGATTAACTAGTGCGGCCGGGGAGCTGTTTTTT. Encoded protein: CASRLTSAAGELFF.

J is TRBJ2-5 and V is TRBV15; 12 bases align to TRBD1. The V segment lost 2 bases and the J segment 2 bases; nucleotides outside the gene matches: 6. Germline lookup yields CDR1 LNHNV and CDR2 YYDKDF (reference sequence). The CDR3 has 17 residues. CDR3 amino acids: CATSRTPGQGAQETQYF. The CDR3 DNA follows: TGTGCCACCAGCAGAACTCCGGGACAGGGGGCGCAAGAGACCCAGTACTTC.

The chain is built from TRBV30 and TRBJ2-5; maybe TRBD2 (5 bases). V lost 1 base, J lost 3 bases, and 12 bases lay in between. Germline CDR1 reads GTSNPN; CDR2 reads SVGIG (reference sequence). This CDR3 has 14 residues. CDR3 protein: CAWSGRGQKETQYF. Written as DNA, the CDR3 is TGTGCCTGGAGTGGGAGAGGGCAGAAAGAGACCCAGTACTTC.